This T cell receptor beta chain was obtained from a study of human T cells and chemical hapten exposure (dated by TCRdb to the early 2020s). Some background on the complete study: For sensitization, 2% DPC in acetone was applied to an approximately 2 cm by approximately 2 cm area of upper inner arm skin. Weekly therapeutic DPC doses were additionally applied to the scalp of patients throughout the approximately 25-week study period. Patch testing was performed on the upper back with Finn chambers containing 0.01% DPC, and the patch tests were scored after 6 days according to International Contact Dermatitis Research Group standards. The mostly female patient cohort included alopecia areata with under or over 50% scalp involvement, alopecia totalis and alopecia universalis. Libraries were pooled for sequencing, and variation in per-sample TCR yields was attributed mainly to small differences in library volumes within the pool. Peripheral blood TCR repertoire changes were tracked in vivo in alopecia patients during primary and secondary sensitization to the hapten diphenylcyclopropenone (DPC). Blood samples were taken from patients before sensitization (week 0) and at 2, 6 and about 24 weeks after DPC sensitization. Twenty-nine alopecia patients gave blood for TCR sequencing at one to four time points (pre-sensitization, 2, 6 and 24 weeks).

Libraries were constructed by RACE. The sample was run on a NextSeq 500. Library preparation attached unique molecular identifiers to individual cDNA molecules for quantitative, reproducible TCR counting. Both TCR alpha and TCR beta chains were sequenced from each blood RNA sample. The authors' pipeline ran thus. Samples had a median of roughly 87,000 TCRs, with a range from about 23,224 to 750,000. The Decombinator software suite was used to annotate the V, J and CDR3 of the TCR reads. For PS versus PT1 abundance plots, all samples were subsampled to the same number of TCRs (28,000). Expanded TCRs were defined as absent before sensitization and observed at least eight times at the 2-week time point. TCRdb's own reprocessing of the public reads used fastp at Q25 and MiXCR and kept productive beta chains. All rows with the same CDR3 protein become a single entry with the most common DNA and genes. These V and J calls are TCRdb output, not the study's own analysis. This sample is represented by around 300,000 distinct CDR3 sequences; approximately 6.3% of them were singletons. More than 7% of the sample is held by the ten biggest clonotypes.

What the time point label conveys for this sample: patch test 1, 2 weeks after DPC sensitization. This sample's treatment or condition label indicates: therapeutic diphenylcyclopropenone sensitization with weekly scalp DPC. Blood at each patch-test visit was drawn before the patch test was applied. To be eligible, patients had to be aged 18 to 70, diagnosed with alopecia and judged suitable for DPC therapy, while pregnant patients were excluded. Total RNA was isolated from unfractionated whole blood collected in Tempus Blood RNA tubes. This clonotype showed up just a few times. Which antigen it targets is not known. No much larger clone exists at a distance of one base, and base qualities are not known. Beyond this particular receptor, the publication reports: Repeated subsampling changed both the strength of the expansion versus patch-test correlation and the threshold at which the correlation became significant. DPC sensitization did not change the number of TCRs with a frequency above 1 in 1000, and there was no evidence of changes in global repertoire structure. Compared with pre-sensitization or healthy control sets, expanded TCRs formed significantly more large CDR3 similarity clusters, which is consistent with antigen-driven responses. Because every patient had alopecia, a presumed autoimmune disease, the patients' immune response might differ from that of healthy individuals. A positive correlation was found between the number of PT1 expanded TCRs and patch test score, with significance reached at thresholds 8, 16 and 32 but not 4.

From the cysteine through the phenylalanine, the CDR3 covers 14 amino acids. Only the CDR3 region is kept as DNA, spanning 42 bases read in frame from base 1. Between the V and J ends, shortened by 8 bases and 1 base respectively, the junction contains 14 bases. CDR1 and CDR2, per the germline V gene (reference sequence), are MNHEY and SMNVEV. This sequence uses TRBV27 and TRBJ1-2, with a tentative D gene TRBD1 over 5 matching bases. The sequencing here drew on whole blood, taken in connection with sensitization to the hapten diphenylcyclopropenone (DPC). The sequence came from a woman aged 18-29 years with alopecia areata. Some clones in this sample may be carry-over from other donors' samples. The bases are TGTGCCAGCGGGGCAGGGCTGGGTAACTATGGCTACACCTTC. Its product reads: CASGAGLGNYGYTF.